Listed below are T cell receptor beta chains from one sample, sequenced in a study of cytomegalovirus exposure and HLA in healthy donors. Profiling relied on immunoSEQ multiplex PCR, and the TCRdb table lists in-frame clones only, not all of them. There are roughly 130,000 clones in the sample; 80% to 90% occur only once, and approximately 11% lies in the top ten. Material: PBMCs. Source of these receptors: a male donor in good health and CMV-seropositive. Both conserved end residues are part of each CDR3. Each record gives: V gene, clone size, J gene, D gene, CDR3 DNA, CDR3 protein. A D gene is named only where the DNA matches it firmly. Size is omitted from some rows. Given values are once, few, many or a class for expanded clones.

V gene: TRBV7-3
clone size: .
J gene: TRBJ2-5
D gene: .
CDR3 DNA: TGTGCCAGCAGCCCCTTGGGGGGGGCTTGGGAGACCCAGTACTTC
CDR3 protein: CASSPLGGAWETQYF

V gene: TRBV6-5
clone size: .
J gene: TRBJ2-7
D gene: TRBD2
CDR3 DNA: TGTGCCAGCAGTTACTTGCCAAGCGGGAGTTACGAGCAGTACTTC
CDR3 protein: CASSYLPSGSYEQYF

V gene: TRBV9
clone size: few
J gene: TRBJ2-7
D gene: TRBD1
CDR3 DNA: TGTGCCAGCAGTTACTCGATTCTGGACAGGGGGCAATACGAGCAGTACTTC
CDR3 protein: CASSYSILDRGQYEQYF

V gene: TRBV28
clone size: .
J gene: TRBJ1-2
D gene: .
CDR3 DNA: TGTGCCAGCAGTTTAGAGGGGTCGGGGGGCGCTCGGGGCTACACCTTC
CDR3 protein: CASSLEGSGGARGYTF

V gene: TRBV27
clone size: .
J gene: TRBJ1-3
D gene: .
CDR3 DNA: TGTGCCAGCAGTTTCTCGGGGGGAAACACCATATATTTT
CDR3 protein: CASSFSGGNTIYF

V gene: TRBV30
clone size: .
J gene: TRBJ2-1
D gene: TRBD1
CDR3 DNA: TGTGCCTGGAGTGCAGGGGGTTGGGGGTTCTTC
CDR3 protein: CAWSAGGWGFF

V gene: TRBV7-3
clone size: .
J gene: TRBJ1-1
D gene: TRBD1
CDR3 DNA: TGTGCCAGCAGCTTAATGGCAGGGGGCTACACTGAAGCTTTCTTT
CDR3 protein: CASSLMAGGYTEAFF

V gene: TRBV4-3
clone size: .
J gene: TRBJ2-6
D gene: TRBD1
CDR3 DNA: TGCGCCAGCAGCCAAAGGCAGGGGGCTGCTGGGGCCAACGGCCTGACTTTC
CDR3 protein: CASSQRQGAAGANGLTF

V gene: TRBV27
clone size: .
J gene: TRBJ1-3
D gene: TRBD1
CDR3 DNA: TGTGCCAGCAGTCCCGGGACAGGGGGATCCCCCATATATTTT
CDR3 protein: CASSPGTGGSPIYF

V gene: TRBV28
clone size: once
J gene: TRBJ2-7
D gene: .
CDR3 DNA: TGTGCCAGCAGCCCCTCCCGAGGTGACGGCCCCTACGAGCAGTACTTC
CDR3 protein: CASSPSRGDGPYEQYF

V gene: TRBV29-1
clone size: .
J gene: TRBJ2-3
D gene: .
CDR3 DNA: TGCAGCGTTGAAGGAGGGATCGGCGTAGGGGATACGCAGTATTTT
CDR3 protein: CSVEGGIGVGDTQYF

V gene: TRBV11-2
clone size: few
J gene: TRBJ2-3
D gene: .
CDR3 DNA: TGTGCCAGCAGCTTATCTGCGGGGAGGAGCACAGATACGCAGTATTTT
CDR3 protein: CASSLSAGRSTDTQYF

V gene: TRBV27
clone size: .
J gene: TRBJ2-1
D gene: .
CDR3 DNA: TGTGCCAGCTCATACGTCGGGATCGGGTACGGTGAGCAGTTCTTC
CDR3 protein: CASSYVGIGYGEQFF

V gene: TRBV9
clone size: .
J gene: TRBJ2-1
D gene: TRBD2
CDR3 DNA: TGTGCCAGCAGCGTAGGGTATAGCGGGAGAGTAAATGAGCAGTTCTTC
CDR3 protein: CASSVGYSGRVNEQFF

V gene: TRBV7-9
clone size: .
J gene: TRBJ2-7
D gene: .
CDR3 DNA: TGTGCCAGCAGCAAAGATGGGACGGACTACGGGCAGTACTTC
CDR3 protein: CASSKDGTDYGQYF

V gene: TRBV18
clone size: .
J gene: TRBJ1-1
D gene: TRBD1
CDR3 DNA: TGTGCCAGCTTACAGGGGGGGACTGAAGCTTTCTTT
CDR3 protein: CASLQGGTEAFF

V gene: TRBV5-4
clone size: once
J gene: TRBJ2-6
D gene: TRBD1
CDR3 DNA: TGTGCCAGCAGCAAACCGGGGACAGGGGGCAACTCTGGGGCCAACGTCCTGACTTTC
CDR3 protein: CASSKPGTGGNSGANVLTF

V gene: TRBV28
clone size: once
J gene: TRBJ2-4
D gene: TRBD2
CDR3 DNA: TGTGCCAGCAGTGCGACTAGCGGGAGGGCCCTAGCCAAAAACATTCAGTACTTC
CDR3 protein: CASSATSGRALAKNIQYF

V gene: TRBV5-5
clone size: .
J gene: TRBJ2-3
D gene: TRBD2
CDR3 DNA: TGTGCCAGCAGATTACTAGCGACTAGCACAGATACGCAGTATTTT
CDR3 protein: CASRLLATSTDTQYF

V gene: TRBV9
clone size: .
J gene: TRBJ2-5
D gene: TRBD1
CDR3 DNA: TGTGCCAGCAGCATTACAGGGGGCGCCGAACAAGAGACCCAGTACTTC
CDR3 protein: CASSITGGAEQETQYF

V gene: TRBV19
clone size: .
J gene: TRBJ1-1
D gene: .
CDR3 DNA: TGTGCCAGTAGTACAGGGGACACATTGCTTTCTGAAGCTTTCTTT
CDR3 protein: CASSTGDTLLSEAFF

V gene: TRBV9
clone size: .
J gene: TRBJ2-6
D gene: TRBD2
CDR3 DNA: TGTGCCAGCAGCGTATCGGTTGGGAGGGCCTCTGGGGCCAACGGCCTGACTTTC
CDR3 protein: CASSVSVGRASGANGLTF

V gene: TRBV7-8
clone size: .
J gene: TRBJ2-5
D gene: .
CDR3 DNA: TGTGCCAGCAGCTTTACAGGGCCCGAAGAGACCCAGTACTTC
CDR3 protein: CASSFTGPEETQYF

V gene: TRBV4-3
clone size: .
J gene: TRBJ2-5
D gene: .
CDR3 DNA: TGCGCCAGCAGCCAAGTGATGGAGGAGACCCAGTACTTC
CDR3 protein: CASSQVMEETQYF

V gene: TRBV19
clone size: .
J gene: TRBJ2-3
D gene: TRBD2
CDR3 DNA: TGTGCCAGTAGTTGGGGTCTAGCGGGAGGGCACACAGATACGCAGTATTTT
CDR3 protein: CASSWGLAGGHTDTQYF

V gene: TRBV7-2
clone size: .
J gene: TRBJ2-2
D gene: .
CDR3 DNA: TGTGCCAGCAGCTTAAGACAATCCGGGGAGCTGTTTTTT
CDR3 protein: CASSLRQSGELFF

V gene: TRBV10-3
clone size: once
J gene: TRBJ2-7
D gene: .
CDR3 DNA: TGTGCCATCAGGCAGGGTTACGAGCAGTACTTC
CDR3 protein: CAIRQGYEQYF

V gene: TRBV27
clone size: .
J gene: TRBJ2-1
D gene: .
CDR3 DNA: TGTGCCAGTACGGCGGCGACCTACAATGAGCAGTTCTTC
CDR3 protein: CASTAATYNEQFF